These 27 T cell receptor beta chains originate from one sample sequenced in a study of blood T cell repertoires in COVID-19. Libraries were prepared by immunoSEQ multiplex PCR; TCRdb keeps only in-frame clonotypes and omits some of them. The table shows hundreds of thousands of clones, with roughly 88% occurring only once. The sample comprised peripheral blood. All receptors come from a woman in her twenties or thirties with active or convalescent COVID-19.

This clone was observed once. The V call is TRBV11-2, the J call TRBJ2-7; 8 nucleotides match TRBD1. CDR1 is SGHAT and CDR2 is FQNNGV in the germline V gene. This CDR3 has 14 amino acids. The junction had 4 bases not matched to a gene; V was cut back by 3 bases and J by 3 bases. The CDR3 sequence: CASSFGTGNYEQYF. Here the CDR3 DNA reads TGTGCCAGCAGCTTTGGGACAGGCAACTACGAGCAGTACTTC.

The CDR3 protein is CASSPRPMTSGSSDTQYF. DNA of the CDR3: TGTGCCAGCAGCCCTAGACCCATGACTAGCGGGAGCTCAGATACGCAGTATTTT. The chain is built from TRBV7-9 and TRBJ2-3, with 12 positions matching TRBD2. Trimming cost V 5 bases and J 4 bases; bases outside gene matches: 13. The CDR3 has 18 residues. Germline CDR1 SEHNR, CDR2 FQNEAQ (reference sequence).

This clone occurred a few times. This sequence joins TRBV19 and TRBJ2-2; 14 nucleotides align to TRBD2. Germline CDR1 LNHDA, CDR2 SQIVND (reference sequence). V was clipped by 5 bases and J by 4 bases; unmatched bases: 6. This CDR3 is 17 amino acids long. The CDR3 bases are TGTGCCAGTAGTCGGGGACTAGCGGGAGAGGGCACCGGGGAGCTGTTTTTT. This translates into CASSRGLAGEGTGELFF.

CDR3 DNA: TGTGCCAGCAGTGCCGTTGGACAGGGTAAAGGTCAGCCCCAGCATTTT. It is translated as CASSAVGQGKGQPQHF. The chain uses TRBV6-1 and TRBJ1-5, with 8 bases matching TRBD1. This CDR3 has 16 residues. V dropped 4 bases and J dropped 6; count of bases not matched to a gene: 11. CDR1 MNHNS and CDR2 SASEGT come from the germline V gene.

The chain combines TRBV11-1 with TRBJ2-1, with TRBD2 identical over 11 bases. The CDR3 sequence is 15 residues long. Germline loops: CDR1 SGHAT, CDR2 FQDESV (reference sequence). Trimming cost V 4 bases and J 7 bases; bases outside gene matches: 6. CDR3 loop: CASSSLAGVTNEQFF. CDR3 DNA: TGTGCCAGCAGCTCACTAGCGGGAGTTACTAATGAGCAGTTCTTC.

The V gene is TRBV10-3, the J gene TRBJ1-1, with unresolved D. Trimming left V 7 bases short and J 0 bases short, with 9 bases between. This CDR3 has 13 residues. In germline, CDR1 is ENHRY, CDR2 SYGVKD. CDR3 in DNA: TGTGCCATCATAACGGCGGTGAACACTGAAGCTTTCTTT. Amino acids: CAIITAVNTEAFF.

The V call is TRBV4-2, the J call TRBJ2-5; a weak D match, TRBD2 (6 bases). There are 19 residues in the CDR3. Germline CDR1 and CDR2: LGHNA and YNFKEQ. V lost 2 bases and J 3 bases, leaving 25 bases between the germline ends. As DNA, the CDR3 is TGTGCCAGCAGCCAATCGCCCGTTGGAGGGAGCACCTGGAAAGAGACCCAGTACTTC. Translated: CASSQSPVGGSTWKETQYF.

The gene calls are TRBV6-6 and TRBJ1-1, with 9 bases matching TRBD1. Germline trimming cut 7 bases from V and 4 bases from J; bases unmatched to any gene: 7. The CDR3 runs to 14 residues. Germline lookup yields CDR1 MNHNY and CDR2 SVGAGI (reference sequence). CDR3 in amino acids: CASTRDRDGTEAFF. CDR3 coding DNA: TGTGCCAGCACCCGGGACAGGGACGGCACTGAAGCTTTCTTT.

The chain is built from TRBV4-1 and TRBJ2-7, with D tentatively TRBD2 (5 bases). The CDR3 length is 13 residues. The V end lost 3 bases, the J end lost 3 bases, and 9 bases lay between the germline ends. From germline, CDR1 is MGHRA and CDR2 YSYEKL. The CDR3 nucleotides are TGCGCCAGCAGCCAGGGAGTCGGCTACGAGCAGTACTTC. It specifies CASSQGVGYEQYF.

The chain employs TRBV2 and TRBJ2-7; 9 positions agree with TRBD2. Per the germline V gene, CDR1 is SNHLY and CDR2 is FYNNEI. The CDR3 extends over 13 amino acids. J lost 5 bases, V lost 6 bases, and 5 bases had no gene match. The CDR3 DNA reads TGTGCCAGCAGCATAGCGGGAGCCCACGAGCAGTACTTC. Its translation is CASSIAGAHEQYF.

The chain carries TRBV5-1 and TRBJ2-2, with D possibly TRBD1 on 6 matching bases. Per the germline V gene, CDR1 is SGHRS and CDR2 is YFSETQ. The length of the CDR3 is 15 residues. V lost 4 bases, J lost 2 bases, and 12 bases lay in between. CDR3 sequence: CASSQDRLNTGELFF. The CDR3 DNA reads TGCGCCAGCAGCCAAGACAGGCTTAACACCGGGGAGCTGTTTTTT.

The chain is built from TRBV5-1 and TRBJ2-7; D is unresolved. Trimming took 0 bases from V and 3 from J, leaving 10 bases between them. The CDR3 consists of 14 residues. Looked up from germline, CDR1 is SGHRS and CDR2 is YFSETQ. The CDR3 sequence is CASSLGYDSYEQYF. The CDR3 nucleotides are TGCGCCAGCAGCTTGGGGTATGATAGCTACGAGCAGTACTTC.

The DNA for the CDR3 is TGTGCCAGTAGTATACAGGGGGCGGGAACTGAAGCTTTCTTT. It is translated as CASSIQGAGTEAFF. The J gene is TRBJ1-1, the V gene TRBV19; TRBD1 agrees at 8 bases. CDR1 is LNHDA and CDR2 is SQIVND in the germline V gene (reference sequence). The CDR3 consists of 14 residues. V dropped 2 bases and J dropped 5; count of bases not matched to a gene: 4.

This clone appeared once. Here the CDR3 DNA reads TGTGCCAGCAGCTTGAGAATAGCGGGACGCTACGAGCAGTACTTC. Protein product: CASSLRIAGRYEQYF. This chain links TRBV5-4 with TRBJ2-7, with 8 bases that match TRBD2. Germline V gene data show CDR1 as SGHNT and CDR2 as YYREEE (reference sequence). CDR3 size: 15 residues. V shed 1 base, J shed 3 bases, and the junction held 6 bases outside the gene matches. The complete variable domain, with remaining parts taken from reference TRBV5-4 and TRBJ2-7, reads ETGVTQSPTHLIKTRGQQVTLRCSSQSGHNTVSWYQQALGQGPQFIFQYYREEENGRGNFPPRFSGLQFPNYSSELNVNALELDDSALYLCASSLRIAGRYEQYFGPGTRLTVT.

J is TRBJ1-3 and V is TRBV19, with D possibly being TRBD1 (5 bases). Germline V gene data show CDR1 as LNHDA and CDR2 as SQIVND (reference sequence). This CDR3 has 13 amino acids. V lost 4 bases and J 4 bases, leaving 8 bases between the germline ends. The CDR3 DNA sequence: TGTGCCAGTAGTAGCAGGGCCGGAAACACCATATATTTT. This encodes CASSSRAGNTIYF.

The rearrangement joins TRBV6-1 to TRBJ1-2, with D unclear. V gave up 2 bases and J gave up 2 bases, with 6 bases separating them. Germline V gives CDR1 MNHNS, CDR2 SASEGT. This CDR3 contains 13 residues. CDR3 amino acids: CASSETQNYGYTF. The CDR3 DNA follows: TGTGCCAGCAGTGAAACACAGAACTATGGCTACACCTTC.

The J gene is TRBJ1-2, the V gene TRBV11-2, with 7 positions matching TRBD1. The V gene end was trimmed by 5 bases and the J gene end by 5 bases; junction bases not matched to a gene: 17. The germline V gene encodes CDR1 SGHAT and CDR2 FQNNGV. There are 17 residues in the CDR3. CDR3 sequence reads: CASSRVDRQQPGYGYTF. The CDR3 coding sequence is TGTGCCAGCAGCCGCGTGGACAGGCAACAACCTGGTTATGGCTACACCTTC.

The chain has TRBV19 and TRBJ1-2, with TRBD1 matching over 7 bases. After removal of 11 bases from V and 6 bases from J, the junction contained 12 bases not matched to a gene. CDR3 size: 13 residues. Per germline, CDR1 LNHDA and CDR2 SQIVND (reference sequence). The CDR3 DNA sequence: TGTGCCGTTCAGGGGGAGACTTTTGATGGCTACACCTTC. The encoded protein is CAVQGETFDGYTF. Combining the CDR3 with reference TRBV19 and TRBJ1-2 gives the whole variable domain DGGITQSPKYLFRKEGQNVTLSCEQNLNHDAMYWYRQDPGQGLRLIYYSQIVNDFQKGDIAEGYSVSREKKESFPLTVTSAQKNPTAFYLCAVQGETFDGYTFGSGTRLTVV.

V is TRBV19 and J is TRBJ2-6; 10 bases are shared with TRBD1. Germline V lookup: CDR1 LNHDA, CDR2 SQIVND (reference sequence). This CDR3 is 18 amino acids long. The J segment lost 1 base and the V segment lost 5 bases, leaving 8 bases of the junction unmatched. CDR3 in DNA: TGTGCCAGTAGTCCGGGGGACAGGGGATTATCTGGGGCCAACGTCCTGACTTTC. Translated: CASSPGDRGLSGANVLTF.

The chain uses TRBV4-1 and TRBJ1-1, with D perhaps TRBD1 (6 bases). The CDR3 consists of 16 residues. CDR1 and CDR2 (germline): MGHRA, YSYEKL. Trimming took 0 bases from V and 0 from J, leaving 11 bases between them. The CDR3, as DNA: TGCGCCAGCAGCCAAGACTACAGGGCAATGAACACTGAAGCTTTCTTT. Protein product: CASSQDYRAMNTEAFF.

In its sample, this clone was seen once. V usage is TRBV6-5 and J usage is TRBJ2-5; 10 bases agree with TRBD2. Germline V gene lookup returns CDR1 MNHEY and CDR2 SVGAGI. The CDR3 extends over 15 amino acids. V gave up 6 bases and J gave up 3 bases; unmatched junction bases: 7. The CDR3 loop is CASSLLGTSEETQYF. The CDR3 region has the DNA TGTGCCAGCAGCCTACTCGGGACTAGCGAAGAGACCCAGTACTTC.

The rearrangement links TRBV10-1 to TRBJ1-1; D is undetermined. V was shortened by 5 bases and J by 4 bases, with 11 bases between the two germline ends. The CDR3 has 13 amino acids. Germline loops: CDR1 WNHNN, CDR2 SYGVQD (reference sequence). The CDR3 is CASSLGSGTEAFF. As DNA, the CDR3 is TGCGCCAGCAGTTTGGGGAGTGGCACTGAAGCTTTCTTT.

The chain uses TRBV5-4 and TRBJ2-7; a possible D gene is TRBD2 (5 bases). This CDR3 has 13 residues. V was clipped by 5 bases and J by 2 bases, with 11 bases between them. CDR1 is SGHNT and CDR2 is YYREEE in the germline V gene (reference sequence). CDR3 amino acids: CASSSTTTYEQYF. DNA of the CDR3: TGTGCCAGCAGTTCGACTACAACCTACGAGCAGTACTTC.

V usage is TRBV5-5 and J usage is TRBJ1-3; 9 bases fit TRBD1. V lost 0 bases, J lost 0 bases, and 13 bases stayed unmatched. The CDR3 is 20 amino acids. The germline V gene has CDR1 SGHKS and CDR2 YYEKEE (reference sequence). This CDR3 is CASSLDRDRVLLSSGNTIYF. The CDR3 DNA sequence: TGTGCCAGCAGCTTGGACCGGGACAGGGTATTGTTAAGCTCTGGAAACACCATATATTTT.

CDR3 protein: CASSHQANYGYTF. As DNA, the CDR3 is TGCGCCAGCAGTCATCAGGCTAACTATGGCTACACCTTC. This chain connects TRBV23-1 to TRBJ1-2; D remains unclear. TRBV23-1 is an ORF, with its function uncertain. The CDR3 is 13 residues long. V was pared by 3 bases and J by 0 bases, with 5 bases between.

The chain combines TRBV11-2 with TRBJ2-3, with D uncertain. The CDR3 runs to 15 residues. The V end was cut by 1 base, the J end by 5 bases, with 13 bases between. In germline, CDR1 is SGHAT, CDR2 FQNNGV. CDR3 DNA: TGTGCCAGCAGCTTAGCACGAGGTAGTATAGATACGCAGTATTTT. It translates to CASSLARGSIDTQYF.

With respect to this clone: One junction end disagrees with the germline gene, perhaps due to a read error. This chain joins TRBV19 and TRBJ1-1; D gene ambiguous. The CDR3 loop spans 11 amino acids. Germline V gives CDR1 LNHDA, CDR2 SQIVND (reference sequence). CDR3 bases: TGTGCCAGTAGCATACGGGGTGGGAGGATCTTT. Translation: CASSIRGGRIF.